The 24 T cell receptor beta chains below all came from one sample that was sequenced in a study of monozygotic twins with inflammatory bowel disease. TCRdb re-analyzed the 5' RACE reads; it lists each CDR3 protein once, without DNA. Its clone listing holds fewer than 400,000 distinct CDR3 sequences. The specimen sequenced was blood. The source of these receptors is a human donor with ulcerative colitis or Crohn's disease, or a healthy co-twin of an affected twin (not recorded which).

The rearrangement joins TRBV28 to TRBJ1-4; TCRdb's D gene call, TRBD1, goes unchecked for lack of DNA. The CDR3 contains 13 residues. The V gene's germline CDR1 is MDHEN and CDR2 SYDVKM. CDR3 sequence: CAINRDTNEKLFF. The variable domain in full, completed from reference TRBV28 and TRBJ1-4, reads DVKVTQSSRYLVKRTGEKVFLECVQDMDHENMFWYRQDPGLGLRLIYFSYDVKMKEKGDIPEGYSVSREKKERFSLILESASTNQTSMYLCAINRDTNEKLFFGSGTQLSVL.

The chain uses TRBV9 and TRBJ1-2. The CDR3 loop spans 13 amino acids. Germline V gene lookup returns CDR1 SGDLS and CDR2 YYNGEE. The CDR3 spells CASSVTVDYGYTF.

The chain joins TRBV7-2 to TRBJ2-2. Germline V gene data show CDR1 as SGHTA and CDR2 as FQGNSA. This CDR3 spans 14 amino acids. The CDR3 protein is CASSLVSDTGELFF.

The V gene is TRBV12-3 or TRBV12-4, the J gene TRBJ2-1; the D call from TCRdb, TRBD2, cannot be confirmed without DNA. The CDR3 spans 16 residues. CDR3 loop: CASSLYSASGGYEQFF.

The chain couples TRBV7-9 to TRBJ1-2; lacking DNA, the TRBD1 call made by TCRdb goes unchecked. From germline, CDR1 is SEHNR and CDR2 FQNEAQ (reference sequence). This CDR3 contains 13 residues. This CDR3 reads CASSTRQVYGYTF. Full variable domain (outside the CDR3, taken from reference TRBV7-9 and TRBJ1-2): DTGVSQNPRHKITKRGQNVTFRCDPISEHNRLYWYRQTLGQGPEFLTYFQNEAQLEKSRLLSDRFSAERPKGSFSTLEIQRTEQGDSAMYLCASSTRQVYGYTFGSGTRLTVV.

The chain carries TRBV12-3 or TRBV12-4 and TRBJ2-3. CDR3 length equals 12 residues. The CDR3 is CASRYNTDTQYF.

The rearrangement joins TRBV7-9 to TRBJ1-2; TCRdb's D call of TRBD1 is untestable without DNA. The CDR3 consists of 14 residues. Germline V gene sequence: CDR1 SEHNR, CDR2 FQNEAQ (reference sequence). The CDR3 region is CASSTTGTAYGYTF. The full variable domain, in which reference TRBV7-9 and TRBJ1-2 provide the parts outside the CDR3, is DTGVSQNPRHKITKRGQNVTFRCDPISEHNRLYWYRQTLGQGPEFLTYFQNEAQLEKSRLLSDRFSAERPKGSFSTLEIQRTEQGDSAMYLCASSTTGTAYGYTFGSGTRLTVV.

This chain's CDR3 is CASSVDRGAPNEQYF. The chain combines TRBV7-2 with TRBJ2-7; TCRdb reports TRBD1, a call that lacks DNA to check it against. Per the germline V gene, CDR1 is SGHTA and CDR2 is FQGNSA. The CDR3 spans 15 residues.

The chain recombines TRBV7-3 with TRBJ2-1; the D call from TCRdb, TRBD1, cannot be confirmed without DNA. Germline CDR1 SGHTA, CDR2 FQGTGA. The CDR3 extends over 15 amino acids. The CDR3 here is CASSRGGRDYNEQFF.

V and J are TRBV6-1 and TRBJ1-6; TCRdb gives TRBD1 as the D gene, but with no DNA this cannot be confirmed. The CDR3 totals 14 residues. The germline V gene encodes CDR1 MNHNS and CDR2 SASEGT. The CDR3 spells CASRRDRANSPLHF.

The chain carries TRBV24-1 and TRBJ2-1; TCRdb lists TRBD2, though no DNA is available to test this call. The germline V gene has CDR1 KGHDR and CDR2 SFDVKD. The CDR3 extends over 14 amino acids. The chain's CDR3 is CATSDLAGGGEQFF.

The chain employs TRBV3-1 and TRBJ1-2; the D call from TCRdb, TRBD1, cannot be confirmed without DNA. This CDR3 contains 15 residues. From germline, CDR1 is LGHDT and CDR2 YNNKEL (reference sequence). CDR3 in amino acids: CASSQRVRESWGYTF.

The V call is TRBV29-1, the J call TRBJ1-1; with no DNA, the TCRdb D assignment of TRBD1 cannot be verified. The CDR3 is made up of 12 amino acids. From germline, CDR1 is SQVTM and CDR2 ANQGSEA. CDR3 sequence: CSVEGDHPAAFF.

The chain recombines TRBV3-1 with TRBJ1-1; TCRdb lists TRBD1, though no DNA is available to test this call. CDR1 is LGHDT, CDR2 YNNKEL, per germline (reference sequence). The CDR3 length is 12 residues. The chain's CDR3 is CASSQVARGTFF.

This sequence joins TRBV30 and TRBJ1-6. The CDR3 contains 15 residues. Germline V gives CDR1 GTSNPN, CDR2 SVGIG (reference sequence). The chain's CDR3 is CAWSLLDRDNSPLHF.

The J gene is TRBJ2-7, the V gene TRBV20-1; the TCRdb call, TRBD2, lacks DNA for checking. CDR3 length: 14 residues. Germline V gene data show CDR1 as DFQATT and CDR2 as SNEGSKA (reference sequence). The CDR3 loop reads CSARTLQREFEQYF.

The chain uses TRBV7-9 and TRBJ1-6; TCRdb returns TRBD1, unconfirmable since there is no DNA. Germline values: CDR1 SEHNR, CDR2 FQNEAQ (reference sequence). There are 14 residues in the CDR3. The CDR3 loop is CASSFRQGNSPLHF. The variable domain in full, with the rest retrieved from reference TRBV7-9 and TRBJ1-6, is DTGVSQNPRHKITKRGQNVTFRCDPISEHNRLYWYRQTLGQGPEFLTYFQNEAQLEKSRLLSDRFSAERPKGSFSTLEIQRTEQGDSAMYLCASSFRQGNSPLHFGNGTRLTVT.

This chain connects TRBV7-2 to TRBJ1-2. Germline V lookup: CDR1 SGHTA, CDR2 FQGNSA. CDR3 length: 14 residues. CDR3 loop: CASSLRRQSYGYTF.

The rearrangement joins TRBV7-2 to TRBJ2-7. This CDR3 contains 14 residues. Germline loops: CDR1 SGHTA, CDR2 FQGNSA. The CDR3 loop is CASSLDPGPYEQYF.

V gene TRBV7-9 combines with J gene TRBJ1-3. Germline CDR1 SEHNR, CDR2 FQNEAQ (reference sequence). This CDR3 is built from 15 residues. CDR3 protein: CASSVTRRPGNTIYF.

The chain couples TRBV15 to TRBJ2-3; checking the TCRdb D call of TRBD2 is not possible without DNA. The CDR3 consists of 17 residues. Germline V gene lookup returns CDR1 LNHNV and CDR2 YYDKDF (reference sequence). The CDR3 protein is CATSRELAGMSTDTQYF.

The chain carries TRBV5-1 and TRBJ2-7; TCRdb's D call of TRBD1 is untestable without DNA. There are 17 residues in the CDR3. Germline V CDR1 and CDR2: SGHRS, YFSETQ. This CDR3 reads CASSFTGTGRSLGEQYF. Variable domain in full (rest from reference TRBV5-1 and TRBJ2-7): KAGVTQTPRYLIKTRGQQVTLSCSPISGHRSVSWYQQTPGQGLQFLFEYFSETQRNKGNFPGRFSGRQFSNSRSEMNVSTLELGDSALYLCASSFTGTGRSLGEQYFGPGTRLTVT.

V usage is TRBV3-1 and J usage is TRBJ2-2; TCRdb gives TRBD2 as the D gene, but with no DNA this cannot be confirmed. The CDR3 consists of 15 residues. Germline CDR1 LGHDT, CDR2 YNNKEL (reference sequence). CDR3 in amino acids: CASSRLAGPTGELFF.

The genes are TRBV7-9 and TRBJ1-2. Germline lookup yields CDR1 SEHNR and CDR2 FQNEAQ (reference sequence). CDR3 size: 17 residues. The CDR3 sequence: CASSLRSSARANYGYTF.